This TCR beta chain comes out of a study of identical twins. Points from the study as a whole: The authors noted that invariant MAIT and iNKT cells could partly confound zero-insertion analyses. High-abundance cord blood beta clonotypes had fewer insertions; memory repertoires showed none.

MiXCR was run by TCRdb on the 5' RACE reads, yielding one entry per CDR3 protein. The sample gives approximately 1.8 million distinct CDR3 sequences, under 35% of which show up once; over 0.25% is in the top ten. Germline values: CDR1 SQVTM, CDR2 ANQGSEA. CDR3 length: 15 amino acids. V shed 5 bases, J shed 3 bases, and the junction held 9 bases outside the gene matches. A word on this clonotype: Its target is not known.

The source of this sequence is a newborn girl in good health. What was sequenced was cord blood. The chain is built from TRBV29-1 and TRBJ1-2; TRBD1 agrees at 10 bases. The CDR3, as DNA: TGCAGCGTTCAAGGACAGGGGGACATTTACTATGGCTACACCTTC. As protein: CSVQGQGDIYYGYTF. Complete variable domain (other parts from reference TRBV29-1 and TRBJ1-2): SAVISQKPSRDICQRGTSLTIQCQVDSQVTMMFWYRQQPGQSLTLIATANQGSEATYESGFVIDKFPISRPNLTFSTLTVSNMSPEDSSIYLCSVQGQGDIYYGYTFGSGTRLTVV.